Listed below are T cell receptor beta chains from one sample, sequenced in a study of STAT3 mutations in large granular lymphocyte leukemia. The assay was immunoSEQ multiplex PCR, and TCRdb's table has in-frame clones only and misses some. The sample contains approximately 25,000 clones, 85% to 95% of which appear only once. What was sequenced was peripheral blood mononuclear cells. The receptors shown here come from a man aged 35 to 55 with T-cell large granular lymphocyte leukemia. Some clones in this sample may be carry-over from other donors' samples. CDR3s include the opening cysteine and the closing phenylalanine or tryptophan.

j_gene: TRBJ2-2
v_gene: TRBV18
CDR3aa: CASSPPSLAGELFF

j_gene: TRBJ1-5
v_gene: TRBV19
CDR3aa: CASSSPPGQGTSNQPQHF

j_gene: TRBJ1-5
v_gene: TRBV7-8
CDR3aa: CASSPGSSNQPQHF

j_gene: TRBJ2-7
v_gene: TRBV6-5
CDR3aa: CASSYADGGSYEQYF

j_gene: TRBJ2-7
v_gene: TRBV13
CDR3aa: CASSLRDRGEEQYF

j_gene: TRBJ2-7
v_gene: TRBV6-5
CDR3aa: CASSYSDRGYEQYF

j_gene: TRBJ1-2
v_gene: TRBV18
CDR3aa: CASSPTRDHGYTF

j_gene: TRBJ2-7
v_gene: TRBV5-1
CDR3aa: CASSWGEGLRAYEQYF

j_gene: TRBJ1-2
v_gene: TRBV9
CDR3aa: CASSGRGGGSGYTF

j_gene: TRBJ2-5
v_gene: TRBV10-3
CDR3aa: CAIRKGWGETQYF

j_gene: TRBJ1-6
v_gene: TRBV2
CDR3aa: CASSPTGPSPLHF

j_gene: TRBJ2-1
v_gene: TRBV7-9
CDR3aa: CASITTSGGEQFF

j_gene: TRBJ1-1
v_gene: TRBV5-4
CDR3aa: CASSRTGNTEAFF

j_gene: TRBJ1-2
v_gene: TRBV6-6
CDR3aa: CASSSTGGLYYGYTF

j_gene: TRBJ1-2
v_gene: TRBV27
CDR3aa: CASSLYGGNGYTF

j_gene: TRBJ2-5
v_gene: TRBV7-2
CDR3aa: CASSWAQGRVETQYF

j_gene: TRBJ2-3
v_gene: TRBV5-1
CDR3aa: CASSSGGTGDRGRDTQYF